The clone carrying this T cell receptor (beta chain) was seen more than once but under ten times. The antigen remains undetermined. Time point: patch test 1, 2 weeks after DPC sensitization. Treatment reported: therapeutic diphenylcyclopropenone sensitization with weekly scalp DPC. These data originate in a study of human T cells and chemical hapten exposure. General study findings and limits: Expanded TCRs made up significantly more big CDR3 similarity clusters than controls did.

Single cDNA molecules in the library carried unique molecular identifiers attached during preparation. TCRdb ran MiXCR on the RACE reads and lists one entry per CDR3 protein. The repertoire holds some 82,000 distinct CDR3 sequences, with about 10% as singletons. The CDR3 is 15 residues long. Germline V gene lookup returns CDR1 SEHNR and CDR2 FQNEAQ (reference sequence). Germline trimming cut 5 bases from V and 5 bases from J; bases unmatched to any gene: 9. The rearrangement joins TRBV7-9 to TRBJ2-1; 7 bases are shared with TRBD2. This clonotype originated in a woman in her forties or fifties with alopecia areata. Some clones in this sample may be carry-over from other donors' samples. Sample: whole blood, taken in connection with sensitization to the hapten diphenylcyclopropenone (DPC). The CDR3 DNA is TGTGCCAGCAGCCGGGGGGTTAGCGGTCACAATGAGCAGTTCTTC. Translating it yields CASSRGVSGHNEQFF.